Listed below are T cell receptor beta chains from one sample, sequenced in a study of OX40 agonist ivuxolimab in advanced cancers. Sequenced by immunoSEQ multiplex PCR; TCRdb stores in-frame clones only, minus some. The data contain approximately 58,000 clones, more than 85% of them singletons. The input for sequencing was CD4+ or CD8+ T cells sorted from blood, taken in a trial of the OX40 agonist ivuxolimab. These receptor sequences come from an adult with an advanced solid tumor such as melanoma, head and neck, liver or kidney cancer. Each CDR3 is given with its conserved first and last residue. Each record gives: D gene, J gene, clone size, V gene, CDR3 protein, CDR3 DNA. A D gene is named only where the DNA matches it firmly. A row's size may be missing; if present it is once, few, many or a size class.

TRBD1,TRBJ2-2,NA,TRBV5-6,CASSRDRGTTGELFF,TGTGCCAGCAGCAGGGACAGGGGAACGACCGGGGAGCTGTTTTTT
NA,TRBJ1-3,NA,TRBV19,CASSPANSGNTIYF,TGTGCCAGTAGCCCAGCCAACTCTGGAAACACCATATATTTT
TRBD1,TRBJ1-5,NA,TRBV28,CAIQTGQGYNQPQHF,TGTGCCATCCAAACGGGACAGGGCTACAATCAGCCCCAGCATTTT
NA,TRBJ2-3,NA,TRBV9,CASSVVGMTDTQYF,TGTGCCAGCAGCGTAGTGGGGATGACAGATACGCAGTATTTT
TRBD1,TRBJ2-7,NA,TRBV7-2,CASSPSGTAIYEQYF,TGTGCCAGCAGCCCCTCCGGGACAGCTATTTACGAGCAGTACTTC
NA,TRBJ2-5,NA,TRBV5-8,CASSRDRRETQYF,TGTGCCAGCAGCCGGGACCGCCGGGAGACCCAGTACTTC
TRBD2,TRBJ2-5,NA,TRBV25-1,CASSEAGGKETQYF,TGTGCCAGCAGTGAAGCGGGAGGGAAAGAGACCCAGTACTTC
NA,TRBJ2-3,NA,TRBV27,CASSSFLGTDTQYF,TGTGCCAGCAGTTCTTTCCTGGGGACAGATACGCAGTATTTT
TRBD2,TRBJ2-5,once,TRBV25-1,CAGSPGGRETQYF,TGTGCCGGCAGTCCCGGGGGGAGGGAGACCCAGTACTTC
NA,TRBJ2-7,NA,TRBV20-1,CSSAGNYEQYF,TGCAGTTCTGCGGGCAACTACGAGCAGTACTTC
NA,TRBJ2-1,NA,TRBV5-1,CASSLDRAGSYNEQFF,TGCGCCAGCAGCTTGGACAGGGCTGGCTCCTACAATGAGCAGTTCTTC
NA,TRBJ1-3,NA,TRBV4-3,CASSKTVDSGNTIYF,TGCGCCAGCAGCAAGACAGTCGACTCTGGAAACACCATATATTTT
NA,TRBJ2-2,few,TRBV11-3,CASSSRQTGELFF,TGTGCCAGCAGCTCCAGACAAACCGGGGAGCTGTTTTTT
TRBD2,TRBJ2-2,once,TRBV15,CATRSTGTSVQGANTGELFF,TGTGCCACCAGGTCGACCGGGACTAGCGTTCAGGGGGCGAACACCGGGGAGCTGTTTTTT
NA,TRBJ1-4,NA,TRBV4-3,CASSQGEANSEKLFF,TGCGCCAGCAGCCAAGGGGAGGCGAACAGTGAAAAACTGTTTTTT
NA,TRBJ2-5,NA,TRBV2,CASRQDAAGGTQYF,TGTGCCAGCAGACAAGACGCGGCCGGAGGGACCCAGTACTTC
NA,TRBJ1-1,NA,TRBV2,CASSIRAGSTEAFF,TGTGCCAGCAGTATACGGGCGGGGTCTACTGAAGCTTTCTTT
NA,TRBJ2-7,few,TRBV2,CASSVRLLTEQYF,TGTGCCAGCAGTGTGCGGCTCCTTACCGAGCAGTACTTC
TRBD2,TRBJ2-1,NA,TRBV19,CASSETSGRKYNEQFF,TGTGCCAGTAGTGAAACTAGCGGGAGGAAGTACAATGAGCAGTTCTTC
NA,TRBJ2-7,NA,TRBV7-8,CASSVRGALNPEQYF,TGTGCCAGCAGCGTCCGGGGTGCCCTAAACCCCGAGCAGTACTTC
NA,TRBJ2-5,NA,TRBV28,CASTPTVTSETQYF,TGTGCCAGCACCCCCACGGTGACGAGCGAGACCCAGTACTTC
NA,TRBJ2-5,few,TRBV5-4,CASSLSGIQETQYF,TGTGCCAGCAGCTTGTCGGGAATCCAAGAGACCCAGTACTTC
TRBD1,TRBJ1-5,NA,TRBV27,CASSLGGTGGNQPQHF,TGTGCCAGCAGTTTAGGGGGGACAGGGGGCAATCAGCCCCAGCATTTT
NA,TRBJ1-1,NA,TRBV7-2,CASSSHMNTEAFF,TGTGCCAGCAGCTCCCACATGAACACTGAAGCTTTCTTT
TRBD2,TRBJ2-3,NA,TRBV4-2,CASNNLAGDTDTQYF,TGTGCCAGCAACAATCTAGCGGGGGACACAGATACGCAGTATTTT
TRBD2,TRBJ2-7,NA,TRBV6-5,CASSPQGGRGYEQYF,TGTGCCAGCAGTCCCCAGGGCGGGAGAGGGTACGAGCAGTACTTC
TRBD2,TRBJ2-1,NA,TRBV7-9,CASEQRDINEQFF,TGTGCCTCCGAGCAGCGGGATATCAATGAGCAGTTCTTC
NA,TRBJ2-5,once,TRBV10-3,CAISERADQETQYF,TGTGCCATCAGTGAAAGGGCAGACCAAGAGACCCAGTACTTC
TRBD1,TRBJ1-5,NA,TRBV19,CASSPGGRNQPQHF,TGTGCCAGTAGTCCAGGGGGCCGGAATCAGCCCCAGCATTTT
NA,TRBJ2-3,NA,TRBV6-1,CASSPRLDDTQYF,TGTGCCAGCAGTCCTAGGCTAGACGATACGCAGTATTTT
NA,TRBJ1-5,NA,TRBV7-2,CASSLIVNSNQPQHF,TGTGCCAGCAGCTTGATCGTAAATAGCAATCAGCCCCAGCATTTT
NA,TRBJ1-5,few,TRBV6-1,CASSEGSGQPQHF,TGTGCCAGCAGTGAAGGGAGCGGTCAGCCCCAGCATTTT
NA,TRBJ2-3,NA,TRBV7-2,CASSSTTQYF,TGTGCCAGCAGCTCCACTACGCAGTATTTT
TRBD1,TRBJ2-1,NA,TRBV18,CASSQRQGFYNEQFF,TGTGCCAGCTCACAGCGACAGGGGTTCTACAATGAGCAGTTCTTC
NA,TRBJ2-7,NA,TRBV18,CASSPPGRGQSYEQYF,TGTGCCAGCTCACCACCGGGGCGAGGACAGTCCTACGAGCAGTACTTC
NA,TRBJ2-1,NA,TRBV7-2,CASSSLSGPVDEQFF,TGTGCCAGCAGCTCCCTGTCCGGCCCGGTGGATGAGCAGTTCTTC
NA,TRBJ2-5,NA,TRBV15,CATSGAWSGETQYF,TGTGCCACCAGCGGTGCTTGGAGCGGAGAGACCCAGTACTTC
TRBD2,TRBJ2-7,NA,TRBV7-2,CASSYSSGSSYEQYF,TGTGCCAGCAGCTACTCTAGCGGGAGCTCCTACGAGCAGTACTTC
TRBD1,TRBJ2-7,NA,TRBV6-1,CASNSPGTGIYEQYF,TGTGCCAGCAACTCTCCCGGGACAGGAATCTACGAGCAGTACTTC
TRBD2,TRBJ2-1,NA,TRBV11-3,CASSSRLAGGNNEQFF,TGTGCCAGCAGCTCACGACTAGCGGGAGGAAACAATGAGCAGTTCTTC